These 22 T cell receptor beta chains share one sample of origin, sequenced in a study of cytomegalovirus exposure and HLA in healthy donors. Use of 60 Vbeta and 13 Jbeta primers characterized the PCR. The protocol was immunoSEQ multiplex PCR, while the TCRdb copy is restricted to in-frame clones and leaves out a portion. The sample lists around 92,000 clones; 60% to 85% were seen once. The material sequenced was PBMCs. The receptors were sampled from a man in his 60s in good health and CMV-seropositive.

This clone was picked up a small number of times. V and J are TRBV28 and TRBJ2-2; no clear D. The length of the CDR3 is 12 residues. V lost 7 bases, J lost 3 bases, and 6 bases lay in between. Germline V gene sequence: CDR1 MDHEN, CDR2 SYDVKM. DNA of the CDR3: TGTGCCAGCACCCTTGACACCGGGGAGCTGTTTTTT. As protein: CASTLDTGELFF.

This chain connects TRBV30 to TRBJ2-2; weak D call: TRBD2 (6 bases). CDR1 and CDR2 (germline): GTSNPN, SVGIG (reference sequence). This CDR3 spans 13 amino acids. V was cut by 1 base and J by 10 bases, with 13 bases left in between. The CDR3 DNA is TGTGCCTGGAGTGGGGACTCCTTTACGGAGCTGTTTTTT. Translation: CAWSGDSFTELFF.

DNA of the CDR3: TGTGCCAGCAGCCCTACAGGGGCTGGCTACACCTTC. Protein product: CASSPTGAGYTF. The J gene is TRBJ1-2, the V gene TRBV2, with 7 bases fitting TRBD1. V lost 6 bases, J lost 7 bases, and 5 bases stayed unmatched. This CDR3 spans 12 amino acids. CDR1 and CDR2 from the germline V gene are SNHLY and FYNNEI.

This chain connects TRBV7-9 to TRBJ2-5; tentatively, D is TRBD1 (6 bases). The V gene lost 5 bases and the J gene lost 1 base, with 11 bases spanning the gap. The CDR3 is made up of 14 amino acids. Germline V gene sequence: CDR1 SEHNR, CDR2 FQNEAQ (reference sequence). The CDR3 coding sequence is TGTGCCAGCAGCCGCCCGACAGGCCAAGAGACCCAGTACTTC. Translating it yields CASSRPTGQETQYF.

This rearrangement joins TRBV27 to TRBJ1-4; the D gene is possibly TRBD1 (6 bases). This CDR3 region has 15 residues. The V end was cut by 7 bases, the J end by 5 bases, with 17 bases between. Germline lookup yields CDR1 MNHEY and CDR2 SMNVEV (reference sequence). CDR3 in DNA: TGTGCCAGCACCTCCTTAGGGGGGGTGAATGAAAAACTGTTTTTT. It translates to CASTSLGGVNEKLFF.

This clone occurred many times. V usage is TRBV6-1 and J usage is TRBJ1-4; 7 bases map to TRBD1. V was pared by 4 bases and J by 3 bases, with 8 bases of the junction left unmatched. The CDR3 has 16 residues. Per germline, CDR1 MNHNS and CDR2 SASEGT. The CDR3 sequence: CASSATTGVANEKLFF. CDR3 DNA sequence: TGTGCCAGCAGTGCAACCACAGGGGTGGCTAATGAAAAACTGTTTTTT.

J is TRBJ2-7 and V is TRBV18; D is unresolved. CDR3 length: 13 residues. The germline gives CDR1 KGHSH, CDR2 LQKENI. Trimming took off 2 bases at V and 1 base at J, with 6 bases between the two ends. CDR3 bases: TGTGCCAGCTCACCAGAACAGTCCTACGAGCAGTACTTC. Protein sequence: CASSPEQSYEQYF.

The V and J genes are TRBV10-3 and TRBJ2-3, with D tentatively TRBD2 (6 bases). From germline, CDR1 is ENHRY and CDR2 SYGVKD. There are 15 residues in the CDR3. V was trimmed by 0 bases and J by 2 bases, leaving 9 bases between them. Here the CDR3 reads CAISESGGFTDTQYF. The CDR3 bases are TGTGCCATCAGTGAGTCGGGGGGATTCACAGATACGCAGTATTTT.

The genes are TRBV2 and TRBJ1-2; no clear D gene. The CDR3 has 13 amino acids. Per the germline V gene, CDR1 is SNHLY and CDR2 is FYNNEI. Trimming cost V 8 bases and J 0 bases, with 10 bases left between them. The DNA of the CDR3 is TGTGCCAGCGGCACAGAGACTAACTATGGCTACACCTTC. It translates to CASGTETNYGYTF.

The rearrangement joins TRBV28 to TRBJ2-3; a weak D match, TRBD2 (6 bases). Looked up from germline, CDR1 is MDHEN and CDR2 is SYDVKM. This CDR3 comprises 17 residues. Trimming cost V 7 bases and J 0 bases, with 20 bases left between them. For the CDR3, the DNA is TGTGCCAGCACCTACGGGGCTAGCGTTATTAGCACAGATACGCAGTATTTT. Translation gives CASTYGASVISTDTQYF. Using reference TRBV28 and TRBJ2-3 for the parts outside the CDR3, the full variable domain is DVKVTQSSRYLVKRTGEKVFLECVQDMDHENMFWYRQDPGLGLRLIYFSYDVKMKEKGDIPEGYSVSREKKERFSLILESASTNQTSMYLCASTYGASVISTDTQYFGPGTRLTVL.

The chain has TRBV19 and TRBJ2-1; D remains ambiguous. The CDR3 consists of 11 residues. In germline, CDR1 is LNHDA, CDR2 SQIVND (reference sequence). V was clipped by 6 bases and J by 5 bases, with 5 bases between them. The DNA for the CDR3 is TGTGCCAGTAGGAGGAACAATGAGCAGTTCTTC. Translation gives CASRRNNEQFF. Complete variable domain (other parts from reference TRBV19 and TRBJ2-1): DGGITQSPKYLFRKEGQNVTLSCEQNLNHDAMYWYRQDPGQGLRLIYYSQIVNDFQKGDIAEGYSVSREKKESFPLTVTSAQKNPTAFYLCASRRNNEQFFGPGTRLTVL.

The gene calls are TRBV2 and TRBJ2-5; the match to TRBD2 covers 13 bases. This CDR3 is built from 16 residues. J lost 5 bases, V lost 7 bases, and 10 bases had no gene match. CDR1 and CDR2 (germline): SNHLY, FYNNEI. The CDR3 DNA reads TGTGCCAGCACCTCTCAGGGACTAGCGGGGAGGGAGACCCAGTACTTC. This sequence encodes CASTSQGLAGRETQYF.

CDR3 in amino acids: CASSKGSNNEQFF. The DNA for the CDR3 is TGTGCCAGTAGTAAGGGGTCAAACAATGAGCAGTTCTTC. V is TRBV19 and J is TRBJ2-1; possible D gene TRBD1, 5 bases. The CDR3 has 13 residues. Germline values: CDR1 LNHDA, CDR2 SQIVND (reference sequence). V lost 4 bases and J lost 5, with 9 bases in between.

The chain is built from TRBV30 and TRBJ1-4; maybe TRBD1 (5 bases). This CDR3 has 15 residues. Trimming took 1 base from V and 7 from J, leaving 16 bases between them. The V gene's germline CDR1 is GTSNPN and CDR2 SVGIG (reference sequence). This chain's CDR3 is CAWSALREGIEKLFF. The CDR3 DNA reads TGTGCCTGGAGTGCCCTCAGGGAAGGAATTGAAAAACTGTTTTTT.

The chain joins TRBV4-1 to TRBJ2-7; a possible D gene is TRBD2 (5 bases). The V gene lost 0 bases and the J gene lost 2 bases, with 11 bases spanning the gap. The CDR3 extends over 15 amino acids. CDR1 is MGHRA and CDR2 is YSYEKL in the germline V gene. CDR3 in amino acids: CASSQDRTPTYEQYF. Written as DNA, the CDR3 is TGCGCCAGCAGCCAAGATCGGACTCCTACCTACGAGCAGTACTTC.

The gene calls are TRBV27 and TRBJ2-1; 9 bases map to TRBD1. The CDR3 spans 15 residues. With V trimmed by 6 bases and J by 2 bases, 5 bases remained unmatched. Germline V gives CDR1 MNHEY, CDR2 SMNVEV (reference sequence). As DNA, the CDR3 is TGTGCCAGCAGGCCGACAGGGGGAACCTACAATGAGCAGTTCTTC. Translated, it gives CASRPTGGTYNEQFF.

The CDR3 loop reads CASSWTGGYEQYF. Here the CDR3 DNA reads TGTGCCAGCAGCTGGACAGGTGGATACGAGCAGTACTTC. The chain recombines TRBV7-2 with TRBJ2-7, with 7 positions matching TRBD1. CDR1 and CDR2 (germline): SGHTA, FQGNSA. V lost 4 bases and J lost 4; bases outside the gene matches: 4. This CDR3 region has 13 residues.

In its sample, this clone was seen a few times. The genes are TRBV6-6 and TRBJ1-6, with 10 nucleotides matching TRBD1. The CDR3 length is 14 residues. Germline CDR1 and CDR2: MNHNY and SVGAGI (reference sequence). Trimming removed 2 bases from V and 10 bases from J; junction bases left unmatched: 2. The CDR3 loop is CASSYGDRGSPLHF. DNA of the CDR3: TGTGCCAGCAGTTACGGGGACAGGGGATCACCCCTCCACTTT.

This clone was seen a handful of times. The chain uses TRBV7-3 and TRBJ1-6; D ambiguous. The CDR3 covers 14 residues. Germline CDR1 and CDR2: SGHTA and FQGTGA. V lost 2 bases to trimming and J lost 9 bases, with 11 bases between them. The CDR3 DNA follows: TGTGCCAGCAGCTTACGGGGTATTGGTTCACCCCTCCACTTT. Its translation: CASSLRGIGSPLHF.

In its sample, this clone was seen a few times. The DNA of the CDR3 is TGTGCCAGCAGCTTAACGTTTGCCGGGGAAGCTTTCTTT. It is translated as CASSLTFAGEAFF. V is TRBV7-3 and J is TRBJ1-1, with unresolved D. Trimming removed 0 bases from V and 8 bases from J, with 10 bases in between. In germline, CDR1 is SGHTA, CDR2 FQGTGA. The CDR3 spans 13 residues.

V is TRBV19 and J is TRBJ2-7; 11 positions agree with TRBD2. This CDR3 region has 16 residues. Germline V gene lookup returns CDR1 LNHDA and CDR2 SQIVND (reference sequence). The ends lost 5 bases at V and 2 bases at J; junction bases unmatched: 8. CDR3 in DNA: TGTGCCAGTAGTCTGAGACTAGCGGGGAGAACCTACGAGCAGTACTTC. Encoded protein: CASSLRLAGRTYEQYF.

The V and J genes are TRBV9 and TRBJ1-3; D is unresolved. Germline V gene lookup returns CDR1 SGDLS and CDR2 YYNGEE. The V end was cut by 8 bases, the J end by 9 bases, with 15 bases between. This CDR3 is built from 12 residues. The DNA for the CDR3 is TGTGCCAGTGACTCCGGAGGAGGCACCATATATTTT. It specifies CASDSGGGTIYF.